This record covers a single T cell receptor (beta chain). Data came from immunoSEQ multiplex PCR; TCRdb stores just in-frame clones and leaves some out. The sample holds roughly 250,000 clones, around 90% seen once. The entry originates in a study of blood T cell repertoires in COVID-19. Study in general: PBMCs, B-cell-depleted T cells, or T cells were the source of the cDNA or gDNA that made up the material.

V lost 1 base, J lost 5 bases, and 9 bases stayed unmatched. Germline CDR1 SEHNR, CDR2 FQNEAQ (reference sequence). This CDR3 is built from 17 residues. This sequence originates from a young adult with COVID-19, enrolled during active disease. The sequenced sample consisted of peripheral blood. The chain has TRBV7-9 and TRBJ1-5; 9 nucleotides agree with TRBD1. The CDR3 here is CASSLGTGAAGHQPQHF. The CDR3 bases are TGTGCCAGCAGCTTAGGGACAGGGGCTGCAGGGCATCAGCCCCAGCATTTT.